This is a list of T cell receptor beta chains from one sample in a study of shared clonotypes between healthy human individuals. Libraries were prepared by immunoSEQ multiplex PCR; TCRdb keeps only in-frame clonotypes and omits some of them. The sample consists of approximately 2.4 million clones, approximately 94% of them appearing once. Input material: naive CD4+ T cells sorted from blood. These receptors all stem from a man between 18 and 29 years old in good health. The CDR3 runs from the conserved cysteine through the conserved F or W. D genes are given only for firm matches. A row's size may be missing; if present it is once, few, many or a size class.

once	16	TRBV18	TRBJ2-1	.	TGTGCCAGCTCACTTTCCGACGAGCTTTCCTACAATGAGCAGTTCTTC	CASSLSDELSYNEQFF
.	13	TRBV6-5	TRBJ1-5	.	TGTGCCAGCAGTTATGCCACGAATCAGCCCCAGCATTTT	CASSYATNQPQHF
.	15	TRBV7-2	TRBJ2-1	.	TGTGCCAGCAGTAGTGTGGGGTCTTCCTACAATGAGCAGTTCTTC	CASSSVGSSYNEQFF
.	16	TRBV10-3	TRBJ2-6	TRBD1	TGTGCCATCAGGGGGACAGGGAGCTCTGGGGCCAACGTCCTGACTTTC	CAIRGTGSSGANVLTF
.	15	TRBV30	TRBJ2-1	.	TGTGCCTGGAGTAGGGACGTCCGCGGGTACAATGAGCAGTTCTTC	CAWSRDVRGYNEQFF
once	17	TRBV4-1	TRBJ2-7	TRBD1	TGCGCCAGCAGCCGCAGCTACTTCCGGGACAGCTCCTACGAGCAGTACTTC	CASSRSYFRDSSYEQYF
once	15	TRBV7-9	TRBJ2-7	.	TGTGCCAGCAGCTTAGTCCCGGGGGAGTCTGGCGAGCAGTACTTC	CASSLVPGESGEQYF
.	14	TRBV11-2	TRBJ1-2	TRBD1	TGTGCCAGCAGCTTGGACAGGGTTAGCTATGGCTACACCTTC	CASSLDRVSYGYTF
.	17	TRBV6-1	TRBJ1-5	.	TGTGCCAGCAGTGAAGTTTTTCGCGGGTCTAGCAATCAGCCCCAGCATTTT	CASSEVFRGSSNQPQHF
.	16	TRBV5-1	TRBJ2-5	.	TGCGCCAGCAGCTTAAGGGTGAAGGTCGGGGGAGAGACCCAGTACTTC	CASSLRVKVGGETQYF
.	11	TRBV20-1	TRBJ1-4	.	TGCAGTGCTAGAGATCGAGAAAAACTGTTTTTT	CSARDREKLFF
.	13	TRBV7-9	TRBJ1-2	.	TGTGCCAGCAGCTTAGGTGGAAGTTATGGCTACACCTTC	CASSLGGSYGYTF
.	12	TRBV28	TRBJ1-2	.	TGTGCCAGCAGTTCACGGAGCCTGCACTACACCTTC	CASSSRSLHYTF
once	13	TRBV6-6	TRBJ2-7	.	TGTGCCAGCAGCCCCCCGGGCGGGCGCGAGCAGTACTTC	CASSPPGGREQYF
.	14	TRBV2	TRBJ1-1	TRBD1	TGTGCCAGCAGTCAACAGGGGGCAAGCACTGAAGCTTTCTTT	CASSQQGASTEAFF
.	15	TRBV6-5	TRBJ2-7	.	TGTGCCAGCAGACGTTTCCGGGACGGTTCCTACGAGCAGTACTTC	CASRRFRDGSYEQYF
once	18	TRBV5-4	TRBJ2-3	TRBD2	TGTGCCAGCAGCCGACCGGGACTAGCGGGGAGGGAGGGGGATACGCAGTATTTT	CASSRPGLAGREGDTQYF
.	15	TRBV7-2	TRBJ2-1	.	TGTGCCAGCAGCCGCCGACGATATAACTACAATGAGCAGTTCTTC	CASSRRRYNYNEQFF
.	11	TRBV27	TRBJ2-7	.	TGTGCCAGCAGTTTACTGGGGGAGCAGTACTTC	CASSLLGEQYF
.	15	TRBV6-5	TRBJ1-1	.	TGTGCCAGCAGTGCCATTAGGGGCAGGAACACTGAAGCTTTCTTT	CASSAIRGRNTEAFF
.	12	TRBV7-9	TRBJ1-1	TRBD1	TGTGCCAGCAGCCCTGGGACAGGGGTCGCTTTCTTT	CASSPGTGVAFF
.	14	TRBV6-5	TRBJ2-7	.	TGTGCCAGCAGTCGTCGGGGGGCTCAGTACGAGCAGTACTTC	CASSRRGAQYEQYF
once	16	TRBV9	TRBJ1-6	TRBD1	TGTGCCAGCAGCGTAGCTGGGGACAGGGGCCCTTCACCCCTCCACTTT	CASSVAGDRGPSPLHF
.	13	TRBV2	TRBJ2-3	.	TGTGCCAGCAAAGGATCCCCTACGGATACGCAGTATTTT	CASKGSPTDTQYF
.	13	TRBV9	TRBJ2-5	TRBD1	TGTGCCAGCAGCGTAGGACAGGGAAAGACCCAGTACTTC	CASSVGQGKTQYF
.	13	TRBV7-2	TRBJ2-5	.	TGTGCCAGCAGCTTCACCTACCAAGAGACCCAGTACTTC	CASSFTYQETQYF
.	13	TRBV7-2	TRBJ2-2	.	TGTGCCAGCAGCCCCCCTTACACCGGGGAGCTGTTTTTT	CASSPPYTGELFF
few	12	TRBV13	TRBJ1-4	.	TGTGCCAGCACCGCAACTAATGAAAAACTGTTTTTT	CASTATNEKLFF
.	16	TRBV11-2	TRBJ1-6	.	TGTGCCAGCAGCTACATGGTGTGGACTTATAATTCACCCCTCCACTTT	CASSYMVWTYNSPLHF
.	13	TRBV2	TRBJ1-2	TRBD1	TGTGCCAGCAGTGGACAGGGGAACTATGGCTACACCTTC	CASSGQGNYGYTF
.	17	TRBV27	TRBJ2-3	.	TGTGCCAGCAGTTTATCCTTCGGACCGCGTAGCACAGATACGCAGTATTTT	CASSLSFGPRSTDTQYF
.	13	TRBV5-1	TRBJ2-2	.	TGCGCCAGCAGATTGTCAGGATCGGGGGAGCTGTTTTTT	CASRLSGSGELFF
.	15	TRBV28	TRBJ2-3	.	TGTGCCAGCACCTTATGGCCTCTCAGGGAAGATACGCAGTATTTT	CASTLWPLREDTQYF
.	16	TRBV5-1	TRBJ2-5	TRBD1	TGCGCCAGCAGCTTTTCCGGACAGGAGCTGGATCGGACCCAGTACTTC	CASSFSGQELDRTQYF
.	15	TRBV27	TRBJ2-2	.	TGTGCCAGCAGTTGGCGTCAGACGAACACCGGGGAGCTGTTTTTT	CASSWRQTNTGELFF
.	16	TRBV5-1	TRBJ2-3	TRBD2	TGCGCCAGCAGCTACGGACTAGCGAGTGGCACAGATACGCAGTATTTT	CASSYGLASGTDTQYF
.	15	TRBV6-6	TRBJ2-6	.	TGTGCCAGCAGTTCCCGCGGCACTGGGGCCAACGTCCTGACTTTC	CASSSRGTGANVLTF
.	14	TRBV5-1	TRBJ1-6	.	TGCGCCAGCAGTAACGCAAGTAGCAATTCACCCCTCCACTTT	CASSNASSNSPLHF
.	15	TRBV4-2	TRBJ1-1	.	TGTGCCAGCAGCCAAGAGGGGACTGTCAACACTGAAGCTTTCTTT	CASSQEGTVNTEAFF
.	16	TRBV25-1	TRBJ1-1	TRBD1	TGTGCCAGCAGTGAGGTTTTGGGACAGGGGAAAACTGAAGCTTTCTTT	CASSEVLGQGKTEAFF
.	14	TRBV4-3	TRBJ2-5	.	TGCGCCAGCAGCCAAGTCAGGGGTGTGGAGACCCAGTACTTC	CASSQVRGVETQYF
.	15	TRBV5-4	TRBJ1-1	TRBD1	TGTGCCAGCAGCTTGGTCGGGAAGGGGGCAAATGAAGCTTTCTTT	CASSLVGKGANEAFF
.	16	TRBV4-3	TRBJ2-3	.	TGCGCCAGCAGCCAAGGGCGAGGGGGGAGCACAGATACGCAGTATTTT	CASSQGRGGSTDTQYF
.	12	TRBV27	TRBJ2-1	.	TGTGCCAGCAGTGGGGAGTGGGATGAGCAGTTCTTC	CASSGEWDEQFF
.	15	TRBV19	TRBJ2-1	.	TGTGCCAGTAGTATCTCCGGGACGGTATACAATGAGCAGTTCTTC	CASSISGTVYNEQFF
.	12	TRBV6-1	TRBJ2-7	TRBD1	TGTGCCAGTCTTGCAGGGGGTGGCGAGCAGTACTTC	CASLAGGGEQYF
once	21	TRBV28	TRBJ1-2	.	TGTGCCAGTCAGGGCAATGGGCAGCCCTTAACTATGGCTACACGTAACTATGGCTACACCTTC	CASQGNGQPLTMATRNYGYTF
.	14	TRBV27	TRBJ2-1	.	TGTGCCAGCAGTTTAATCGGAGGGTACAATGAGCAGTTCTTC	CASSLIGGYNEQFF
.	10	TRBV7-3	TRBJ2-7	.	TGTGCCAGCAGGGGGAACGAGCAGTACTTC	CASRGNEQYF
few	13	TRBV7-3	TRBJ1-6	TRBD1	TGTGCCAGCAGCTCGGACAGGAATTCACCCCTCCACTTT	CASSSDRNSPLHF
.	13	TRBV5-4	TRBJ1-1	.	TGTGCCAGCAGCTTTCAGCAAAACACTGAAGCTTTCTTT	CASSFQQNTEAFF
.	18	TRBV4-3	TRBJ2-1	.	TGCGCCAGCAGCCAATTCCTTAGCGGCGCGCTCTCCTACAATGAGCAGTTCTTC	CASSQFLSGALSYNEQFF
.	14	TRBV2	TRBJ2-1	.	TGTGCCAGCAGTTCAGTAGCGGAGTACAATGAGCAGTTCTTC	CASSSVAEYNEQFF
once	12	TRBV7-2	TRBJ2-1	.	TGTGCCAGCGGGTCCGGGGGGCCTGAGCAGTTCTTC	CASGSGGPEQFF
.	14	TRBV9	TRBJ1-1	.	TGTGCCAGCAGCGTAGTGCCTGAGAACACTGAAGCTTTCTTT	CASSVVPENTEAFF
.	15	TRBV5-1	TRBJ1-1	.	TGCGCCAGCAGCTTGGGTTGGGGACAGAACACTGAAGCTTTCTTT	CASSLGWGQNTEAFF
.	15	TRBV11-1	TRBJ1-1	.	TGTGCCAGCACCGAACAGGGCACGCTCGACACTGAAGCTTTCTTT	CASTEQGTLDTEAFF
.	16	TRBV11-3	TRBJ1-5	.	TGTGCCAGAGTGGTCAGCTCCCTTTCCCGTAATCAGCCCCAGCATTTT	CARVVSSLSRNQPQHF
.	15	TRBV7-3	TRBJ2-3	TRBD1	TGTGCCAGCAGCACTGGGACAGGGATGGTCGATACGCAGTATTTT	CASSTGTGMVDTQYF
.	14	TRBV6-1	TRBJ2-2	TRBD1	TGTGCCAGCAGACCCACAGGGGTAGCCGGGGAGCTGTTTTTT	CASRPTGVAGELFF